The 11 T cell receptor beta chains listed next were all sequenced from one sample in a study of CD8+CD57+ T cells in acquired aplastic anemia. Genomic DNA, the template, was used for profiling of the TCR beta VDJ and CDR3. TCRdb processed the reads anew with MiXCR; each CDR3 protein has one entry. The sample holds roughly 500,000 distinct CDR3 sequences, more than 25% seen once. The patients chosen for sequencing had shown expansion of CD8+CD57+ cells (detected by flow cytometry). Input material: sorted CD4+, CD8+, or CD8+CD57+ T cells (not recorded which) from PBMCs. The receptors here all came from a human donor with aplastic anemia.

The table lists this clonotype with many counts. The rearrangement uses TRBV5-1 and TRBJ2-7, with a weak D call TRBD1 (6 bases). CDR1 is SGHRS, CDR2 YFSETQ, per germline. V lost 6 bases, J lost 4 bases, and 17 bases lay in between. This CDR3 is 14 amino acids long. The CDR3 DNA is TGCGCCAGCAAGGGGACCGGACAGAGGTACGAGCAGTACTTC. Protein product: CASKGTGQRYEQYF.

This clonotype was seen many times. The chain joins TRBV25-1 to TRBJ2-7; TRBD2 agrees at 12 bases. V lost 6 bases, J lost 6 bases, and 6 bases stayed unmatched. From germline, CDR1 is MGHDK and CDR2 SYGVNS. The CDR3 has 14 residues. The CDR3 loop reads CASRRLAGEGEQYF. CDR3 nucleotides: TGTGCCAGCAGACGACTAGCGGGAGAAGGCGAGCAGTACTTC.

The chain links TRBV10-3 to TRBJ2-7; TRBD2 matches at 9 bases. The CDR3 totals 14 residues. The germline gives CDR1 ENHRY, CDR2 SYGVKD. V was clipped by 9 bases and J by 4 bases; unmatched bases: 10. This CDR3 is CAINNPGLAYEQYF. The CDR3 DNA is TGTGCCATAAACAATCCGGGACTAGCTTACGAGCAGTACTTC.

This clonotype was seen just once. As DNA, the CDR3 is TGCAGCGTTGGACAGGACTCCTATGGCTACACCTTC. Protein sequence: CSVGQDSYGYTF. This chain joins TRBV29-1 and TRBJ1-2; tentatively, D is TRBD1 (6 bases). V was cut by 4 bases and J by 4 bases, with 10 bases left in between. This CDR3 has 12 residues. Germline loops: CDR1 SQVTM, CDR2 ANQGSEA.

This clonotype was counted a few times. The junction does not match germline at one end; this may be a read error. The genes are TRBV14 and TRBJ1-1; D may be TRBD1 (6 bases). In germline, CDR1 is SGHDN, CDR2 FVKESK. The CDR3 is 14 amino acids. CDR3 coding DNA: TGTGCCAGCAGTACCGGGGGCAGGAACGCTGAAGCTTTCTTT. Translating it yields CASSTGGRNAEAFF.

This clonotype showed up many times. CDR3 region: CASGLTGYAPLHF. In nucleotides, the CDR3 is TGCGCCAGCGGGCTGACAGGGTATGCACCCCTCCACTTT. This chain connects TRBV5-1 to TRBJ1-6; 7 bases fit TRBD1. This CDR3 comprises 13 residues. After removal of 7 bases from V and 11 bases from J, the junction contained 9 bases not matched to a gene. Per the germline V gene, CDR1 is SGHRS and CDR2 is YFSETQ.

On this clonotype: A much larger clone is a single base away; this may be a read error. The gene calls are TRBV7-9 and TRBJ1-1; no clear D. Germline values: CDR1 SEHNR, CDR2 FQNEAQ (reference sequence). Trimming cost V 1 base and J 1 base, with 7 bases left between them. The CDR3 is made up of 14 amino acids. Written as DNA, the CDR3 is TGTGCCAGCAGCTTAGGAAAGGGGAACACTGAAGCTTTCTTT. This encodes CASSLGKGNTEAFF.

Regarding this clonotype: Compared with germline, one end of the junction differs, possibly owing to a read error. Here the CDR3 reads CASRTGLYDYTF. The CDR3 nucleotides read TGTGCCAGCAGAACGGGTTTGTATGACTACACCTTC. This chain connects TRBV28 to TRBJ1-2, with D unclear. CDR1 and CDR2 from the germline V gene are MDHEN and SYDVKM. This CDR3 spans 12 amino acids.

This clonotype has a handful of counts. This rearrangement joins TRBV6-1 to TRBJ1-2; D remains ambiguous. Trimming left V 6 bases short and J 7 bases short, with 15 bases between. Germline-derived CDR1 and CDR2 are MNHNS and SASEGT. CDR3 length: 13 residues. The CDR3 is CASRQTDASGYTF. The CDR3 nucleotides are TGTGCCAGCAGACAAACAGATGCTAGTGGCTACACCTTC.

The chain is built from TRBV30 and TRBJ1-6, with 9 nucleotides matching TRBD1. V lost 5 bases and J lost 0; bases outside the gene matches: 5. Germline values: CDR1 GTSNPN, CDR2 SVGIG (reference sequence). The CDR3 is 16 amino acids. In DNA form, the CDR3 reads TGTGCCTGGCAGACAGGGGGGAGCTCCTATAATTCACCCCTCCACTTT. This translates into CAWQTGGSSYNSPLHF.

This clonotype has only a few counts. V usage is TRBV20-1 and J usage is TRBJ2-1; 9 bases align to TRBD1. CDR1 and CDR2 from the germline V gene are DFQATT and SNEGSKA (reference sequence). V trimming: 6 bases; J trimming: 2 bases; junction bases outside the gene matches: 11. There are 16 residues in the CDR3. The CDR3 loop reads CSAGGTGSKTYNEQFF. The DNA for the CDR3 is TGCAGTGCAGGGGGGACAGGGAGCAAAACCTACAATGAGCAGTTCTTC.